Included here is one T cell receptor (beta chain) sequence, with context. Terminally differentiated effector memory CD45RA+ cells were excluded from the naive CD8 cells, which were CD45RO-negative and positively selected for CCR7. This sample was taken from a study of shared clonotypes between healthy human individuals. Here immunoSEQ multiplex PCR was the method, and the copy in TCRdb shows in-frame clones only, minus some. The table lists about 2,100,000 clones, about 92% of them singletons. Germline V gene data show CDR1 as SEHNR and CDR2 as FQNEAQ (reference sequence). The V segment lost 4 bases and the J segment 9 bases; nucleotides outside the gene matches: 15. This CDR3 contains 16 residues.

Specimen: naive CD8+ T cells from PBMCs. The V call is TRBV7-9, the J call TRBJ2-1; 7 nucleotides line up with TRBD1. The clonotype was recovered from a man younger than 30 in good health. Some clones in this sample may be carry-over from other donors' samples. The CDR3 region has the DNA TGTGCCAGCAGCTACCCGACAGGGCGATTTGAGGGTGAGCAGTTCTTC. Translation gives CASSYPTGRFEGEQFF.